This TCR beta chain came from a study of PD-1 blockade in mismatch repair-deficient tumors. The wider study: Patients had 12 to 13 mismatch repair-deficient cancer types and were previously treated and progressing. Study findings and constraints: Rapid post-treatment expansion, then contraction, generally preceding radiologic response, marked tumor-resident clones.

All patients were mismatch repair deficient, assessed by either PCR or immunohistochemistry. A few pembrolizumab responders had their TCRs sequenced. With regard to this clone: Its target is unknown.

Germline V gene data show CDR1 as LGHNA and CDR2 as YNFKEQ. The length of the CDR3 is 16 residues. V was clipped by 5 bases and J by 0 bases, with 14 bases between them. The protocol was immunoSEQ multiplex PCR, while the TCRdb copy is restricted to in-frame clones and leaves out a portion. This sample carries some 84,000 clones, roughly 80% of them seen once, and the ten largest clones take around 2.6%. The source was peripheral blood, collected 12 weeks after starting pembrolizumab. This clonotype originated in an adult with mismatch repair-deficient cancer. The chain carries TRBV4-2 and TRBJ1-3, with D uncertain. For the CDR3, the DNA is TGTGCCAGCAGCTTGCAGGACGGGAGCTCTGGAAACACCATATATTTT. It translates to CASSLQDGSSGNTIYF.